The source of this TCR beta chain is a study of blood T cell repertoires in COVID-19. Study in general: Collection of acute and convalescent COVID-19 samples took place in the United States, Italy and Spain. T cells, B-cell-depleted T cells, or PBMCs provided the cDNA or gDNA that served as material.

Source study methods: Reference gene primer amplification in the assay estimated nucleated cell counts. Libraries were prepared by immunoSEQ multiplex PCR; TCRdb keeps only in-frame clonotypes and omits some of them. The V and J calls and clone size were taken over from that table, and D and trimming were inferred from the DNA. The sample includes a few hundred thousand clones, 88% of them seen just once. CDR3 size: 12 residues. With 7 bases removed from V and 5 bases from J, the gap between germline ends came to 6 bases. Germline CDR1 is SNHLY and CDR2 is FYNNEI. The receptor comes from a woman in her 70s with COVID-19, enrolled during active disease. Sequencing was done on a sample of peripheral blood. The genes are TRBV2 and TRBJ1-6; D is perhaps TRBD1 (6 bases). Written as DNA, the CDR3 is TGTGCCAGCAAGGGGGATAATTCACCCCTCCACTTT. It encodes CASKGDNSPLHF.